The TCR beta chain described here comes from a study of cytomegalovirus exposure and HLA in healthy donors. A multiplex PCR was run with 60 Vbeta primers and 13 Jbeta primers. Libraries were prepared by immunoSEQ multiplex PCR; TCRdb keeps only in-frame clonotypes and omits some of them. In the table there are 130,000 or so clones, 75% to 85% of which are singletons. Points on this clone: Antigen specificity is unknown.

Between the trimmed V and J ends, which lost 4 bases and 1 base, there was a span of 10 bases. Germline V gene data show CDR1 as SGHNT and CDR2 as YENEEA. CDR3 length: 14 amino acids. Study-wide points: Among TCR beta chains, those listed as cytomegalovirus-associated numbered roughly 150. V- and J-gene trimming of TCR beta was linked (in a later analysis) to a missense DCLRE1C variant. Presence/absence analyses took donor sequencing depth as roughly uniform.

The V gene is TRBV11-3, the J gene TRBJ1-1; D perhaps matches TRBD1 (6 bases). Sequencing used PBMCs. The sequence was collected from a middle-aged man in good health and CMV-seronegative. The CDR3 loop reads CASSSTGRNTEAFF. The CDR3, as DNA: TGTGCCAGCAGCTCCACAGGGAGGAACACTGAAGCTTTCTTT.